Detailed here is one T cell receptor beta chain. This entry is derived from a study of shared clonotypes between healthy human individuals. The CDR3 runs to 15 residues. Germline-derived CDR1 and CDR2 are MGHDK and SYGVNS. The germline V and J ends were trimmed by 1 base and 1 base, with 10 bases remaining between them. Clones were read by immunoSEQ multiplex PCR, and TCRdb kept only the in-frame ones, dropping some. This table holds 1,400,000 or so clones, less than 99% found once. This TCR was sampled from a man aged 25-45 years in good health. The sample taken for sequencing was naive CD4+ T cells sorted from blood. Subset given: CD45RA+ positively selected. V and J are TRBV25-1 and TRBJ2-5, with D possibly being TRBD1 (6 bases). The CDR3 DNA follows: TGTGCCAGCAGTGAATCGGGGACAATCCAAGAGACCCAGTACTTC. Translation: CASSESGTIQETQYF.